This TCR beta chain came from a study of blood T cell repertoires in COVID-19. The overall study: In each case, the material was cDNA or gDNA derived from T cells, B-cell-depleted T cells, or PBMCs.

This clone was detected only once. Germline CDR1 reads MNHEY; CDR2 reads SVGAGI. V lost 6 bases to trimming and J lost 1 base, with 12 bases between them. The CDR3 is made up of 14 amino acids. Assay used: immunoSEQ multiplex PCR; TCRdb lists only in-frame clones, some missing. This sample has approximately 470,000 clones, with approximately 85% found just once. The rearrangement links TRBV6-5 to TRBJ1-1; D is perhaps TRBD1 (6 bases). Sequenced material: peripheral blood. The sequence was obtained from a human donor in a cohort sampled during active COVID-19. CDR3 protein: CASRGLGGNTEAFF. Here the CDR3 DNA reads TGTGCCAGCAGAGGCCTAGGGGGGAACACTGAAGCTTTCTTT.